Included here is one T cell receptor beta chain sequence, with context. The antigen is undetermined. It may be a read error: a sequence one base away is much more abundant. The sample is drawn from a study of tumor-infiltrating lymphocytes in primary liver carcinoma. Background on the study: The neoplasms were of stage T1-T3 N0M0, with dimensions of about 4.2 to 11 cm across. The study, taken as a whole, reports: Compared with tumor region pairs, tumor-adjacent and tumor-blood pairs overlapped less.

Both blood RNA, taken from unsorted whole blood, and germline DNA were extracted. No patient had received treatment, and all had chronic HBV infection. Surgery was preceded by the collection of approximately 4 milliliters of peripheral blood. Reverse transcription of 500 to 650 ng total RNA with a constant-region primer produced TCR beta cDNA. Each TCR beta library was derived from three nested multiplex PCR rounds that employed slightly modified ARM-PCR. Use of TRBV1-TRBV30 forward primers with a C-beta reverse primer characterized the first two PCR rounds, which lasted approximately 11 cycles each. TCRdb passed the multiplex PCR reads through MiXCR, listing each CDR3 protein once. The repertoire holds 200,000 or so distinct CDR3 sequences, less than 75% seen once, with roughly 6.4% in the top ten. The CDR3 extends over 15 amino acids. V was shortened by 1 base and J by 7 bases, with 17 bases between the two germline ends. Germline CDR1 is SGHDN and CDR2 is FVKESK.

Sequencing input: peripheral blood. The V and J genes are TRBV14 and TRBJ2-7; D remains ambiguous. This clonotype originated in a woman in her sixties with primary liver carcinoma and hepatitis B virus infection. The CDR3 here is CASSQGVLRRGEQYF. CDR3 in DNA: TGTGCCAGCAGCCAAGGGGTATTGCGGCGAGGAGAGCAGTACTTC.